Following are 27 T cell receptor beta chains from one sample sequenced in a study of early stage breast cancer tumors. Method: immunoSEQ multiplex PCR; TCRdb's copy keeps in-frame clones and lacks some. The table records roughly 30,000 clones, almost 75% of them present only once. Sequenced input: blood. Receptors originate from a person aged 35-50 years with breast cancer.

This sequence joins TRBV10-2 and TRBJ2-5, with D unclear. CDR3 length equals 11 residues. Deletions cut 2 bases from V and 7 bases from J, with 5 bases between. Looked up from germline, CDR1 is WSHSY and CDR2 is SAAADI. CDR3: CASSEGWTQYF. CDR3 bases: TGCGCCAGCAGTGAGGGGTGGACCCAGTACTTC.

The CDR3 DNA follows: TGTGCCAGCAGTGAGCTGGGCAGTGGCGTAAAAAACATTCAGTACTTC. Amino acid sequence: CASSELGSGVKNIQYF. V is TRBV2 and J is TRBJ2-4; no clear D. The V gene lost 3 bases and the J gene lost 4 bases, with 16 bases spanning the gap. The CDR3 covers 16 residues. Per the germline V gene, CDR1 is SNHLY and CDR2 is FYNNEI.

This chain connects TRBV6-6 to TRBJ1-5; no firm D call. From germline, CDR1 is MNHNY and CDR2 SVGAGI (reference sequence). There are 13 residues in the CDR3. V lost 2 bases to trimming and J lost 4 bases, with 6 bases between them. The CDR3: CASSYGENQPQHF. The CDR3 bases are TGTGCCAGCAGTTACGGGGAGAATCAGCCCCAGCATTTT.

This clone was recorded a few times. The V and J genes are TRBV16 and TRBJ1-3; no reliable D call. The CDR3 totals 16 residues. The V and J ends lost 2 bases and 0 bases respectively, with 11 bases between them. Looked up from germline, CDR1 is KGHSY and CDR2 is FQNENV. In DNA form, the CDR3 reads TGTGCCAGCAGCCAAGAAACAAGGAGCTCTGGAAACACCATATATTTT. It translates to CASSQETRSSGNTIYF.

The CDR3 reads CASSLGTREKLFF. CDR3 nucleotide sequence: TGTGCCAGCAGCCTGGGGACGAGAGAAAAACTGTTTTTT. The chain links TRBV5-8 to TRBJ1-4; the D gene is possibly TRBD1 (5 bases). There are 13 residues in the CDR3. Germline CDR1 and CDR2: SGHTS and YDEGEE. V was cut by 4 bases and J by 8 bases, with 12 bases left in between.

The J gene is TRBJ2-7, the V gene TRBV7-9; TRBD1 aligns across 9 bases. With V trimmed by 4 bases and J by 1 base, 2 bases remained unmatched. This CDR3 region has 14 residues. Germline CDR1 is SEHNR and CDR2 is FQNEAQ (reference sequence). The chain's CDR3 is CASSSGTGSYEQYF. CDR3 sequence (DNA): TGTGCCAGCAGCTCCGGGACAGGGTCCTACGAGCAGTACTTC.

The chain employs TRBV28 and TRBJ1-2, with D possibly TRBD1 on 5 matching bases. Germline V gene sequence: CDR1 MDHEN, CDR2 SYDVKM. Trimming took 3 bases from V and 3 from J, leaving 17 bases between them. The CDR3 is 16 amino acids. The CDR3 protein is CASSLVGATGDYGYTF. Written as DNA, the CDR3 is TGTGCCAGCAGTTTGGTCGGGGCGACGGGAGACTATGGCTACACCTTC.

The gene calls are TRBV4-1 and TRBJ2-1; D ambiguous. The germline gives CDR1 MGHRA, CDR2 YSYEKL. This CDR3 comprises 12 residues. Between the trimmed V and J ends, which lost 4 bases and 8 bases, there was a span of 9 bases. The CDR3 loop reads CASSLGRDEQFF. The CDR3 DNA reads as TGCGCCAGCAGCCTTGGTCGTGATGAGCAGTTCTTC.

This clone has a single count. The chain joins TRBV6-1 to TRBJ1-5, with 7 bases aligning to TRBD1. This CDR3 has 14 amino acids. Unmatched junction bases numbered 4, after V lost 2 bases and J lost 6 bases. Germline values: CDR1 MNHNS, CDR2 SASEGT. DNA of the CDR3: TGTGCCAGCAGTGAAAATACAGGGGCTCAGCCCCAGCATTTT. Protein sequence: CASSENTGAQPQHF.

This chain links TRBV6-4 with TRBJ1-2; the D gene is possibly TRBD1 (5 bases). This CDR3 region has 15 residues. The germline gives CDR1 MRHNA, CDR2 SNTAGT. The V end lost 11 bases, the J end lost 6 bases, and 25 bases lay between the germline ends. Written as DNA, the CDR3 is TGTGCCCGAAGACCTTCCCCCACAGGTGGTAATGGCTACACCTTC. Its protein is CARRPSPTGGNGYTF.

This sequence joins TRBV7-8 and TRBJ1-1; no reliable D call. The CDR3 is made up of 13 amino acids. Per the germline V gene, CDR1 is SGHVS and CDR2 is FQNEAQ. The ends were cut back, 5 bases at V and 1 base at J, with 8 bases in the middle. CDR3 residues: CASSTRRNTEAFF. The CDR3 DNA reads as TGTGCCAGCAGCACACGTCGGAACACTGAAGCTTTCTTT.

The chain employs TRBV13 and TRBJ2-1; D is unclear. CDR1 and CDR2 from the germline V gene are PRHDT and FYEKMQ (reference sequence). V lost 4 bases and J 3 bases, leaving 10 bases between the germline ends. The CDR3 has 14 amino acids. CDR3 in amino acids: CASSSSLSYNEQFF. CDR3 sequence (DNA): TGTGCCAGCAGCTCCTCGCTCAGCTACAATGAGCAGTTCTTC.

The chain has TRBV6-1 and TRBJ1-6; no clear D gene. The CDR3 contains 15 residues. V was trimmed by 4 bases and J by 3 bases, leaving 10 bases between them. Germline CDR1 reads MNHNS; CDR2 reads SASEGT. The DNA of the CDR3 is TGTGCCAGCAGTGGAGAGTCGGGCTATAATTCACCCCTCCACTTT. Translating gives CASSGESGYNSPLHF.

The V and J genes are TRBV6-5 and TRBJ1-2, with D perhaps TRBD1 (5 bases). With 6 bases removed from V and 0 bases from J, the gap between germline ends came to 11 bases. Germline V gene sequence: CDR1 MNHEY, CDR2 SVGAGI. The CDR3 runs 14 residues. The CDR3 here is CASSNHRTNYGYTF. The CDR3, as DNA: TGTGCCAGCAGCAATCACAGGACTAACTATGGCTACACCTTC.

The chain couples TRBV4-2 to TRBJ2-2, with D hard to call. The CDR3 is 11 residues long. Trimming left V 4 bases short and J 5 bases short, with 2 bases between. Per the germline V gene, CDR1 is LGHNA and CDR2 is YNFKEQ. The CDR3 spells CASSPTGELFF. For the CDR3, the DNA is TGTGCCAGCAGCCCTACCGGGGAGCTGTTTTTT.

A note on this clone: One end of the junction fails to match germline, which may point to a read error. The rearrangement joins TRBV5-1 to TRBJ1-1; 12 bases are shared with TRBD1. The germline gives CDR1 SGHRS, CDR2 YFSETQ. This CDR3 has 18 residues. In nucleotides, the CDR3 is TGCGCCAGCAGCTCCCTCTCCGGGACAGGGGGCTTGAAGACTGAAGCTTTCTTT. This translates into CASSSLSGTGGLKTEAFF.

This clone was observed once. This chain uses TRBV20-1 with TRBJ2-5; D ambiguous. Germline CDR1 and CDR2: DFQATT and SNEGSKA (reference sequence). The ends were cut back, 7 bases at V and 1 base at J, with 7 bases in the middle. This CDR3 is built from 11 residues. CDR3 residues: CSGRFQETQYF. DNA of the CDR3: TGCAGTGGGCGGTTCCAAGAGACCCAGTACTTC.

The chain has TRBV30 and TRBJ1-1; 7 bases fit TRBD1. The CDR3 runs to 14 residues. CDR1 and CDR2 (germline): GTSNPN, SVGIG (reference sequence). J was trimmed by 5 bases and V by 4 bases; bases with no gene match: 10. This CDR3 is CAWISDREETEAFF. In DNA form, the CDR3 reads TGTGCCTGGATCTCAGACAGGGAGGAGACTGAAGCTTTCTTT.

V usage is TRBV6-5 and J usage is TRBJ2-1; 11 bases match TRBD2. CDR1 MNHEY and CDR2 SVGAGI come from the germline V gene. CDR3 size: 16 residues. V shed 4 bases and J 9 bases; nucleotides not matched to a gene: 11. CDR3 protein: CASSSTRSGRAAEQFF. Written as DNA, the CDR3 is TGTGCCAGCAGTTCAACACGTAGCGGGAGGGCCGCTGAGCAGTTCTTC.

V usage is TRBV6-5 and J usage is TRBJ2-1; 10 bases fit TRBD2. Germline CDR1 MNHEY, CDR2 SVGAGI. Trimming at V came to 4 bases and at J to 7 bases, leaving 7 bases not matched to a gene. This CDR3 region has 15 residues. DNA of the CDR3: TGTGCCAGCAGTTCCCTAGCGGGAGAGGTTAATGAGCAGTTCTTC. It specifies CASSSLAGEVNEQFF.

The chain combines TRBV19 with TRBJ2-7; perhaps TRBD1 as D (6 bases). From germline, CDR1 is LNHDA and CDR2 SQIVND (reference sequence). The CDR3 consists of 17 residues. V dropped 4 bases and J dropped 5 bases, with 24 bases sitting between them. The chain's CDR3 is CASSNPRGGAESDEQYF. The DNA of the CDR3 is TGTGCCAGTAGTAACCCCCGAGGGGGAGCGGAATCCGACGAGCAGTACTTC.

The J gene is TRBJ1-1, the V gene TRBV2; TRBD1 might be the D (6 bases). The V end lost 6 bases, the J end lost 8 bases, and 13 bases lay between the germline ends. CDR1 and CDR2 (germline): SNHLY, FYNNEI. The CDR3 spans 12 residues. CDR3 in DNA: TGTGCCAGCAGCCAGGACAGACTAGAAGCTTTCTTT. This codes for CASSQDRLEAFF.

The gene calls are TRBV19 and TRBJ2-5, with D tentatively TRBD1 or TRBD2 (5 bases each). The V gene lost 5 bases and the J gene lost 1 base, with 17 bases spanning the gap. This CDR3 has 16 residues. CDR1 and CDR2 (germline): LNHDA, SQIVND (reference sequence). In nucleotides, the CDR3 is TGTGCCAGTAGTCCCCGTGGGTTCGGGGCCCAAGAGACCCAGTACTTC. Residues: CASSPRGFGAQETQYF.

The CDR3: CAIKTGQDNEQFF. CDR3 sequence (DNA): TGTGCCATCAAAACGGGCCAAGACAATGAGCAGTTCTTC. The rearrangement joins TRBV10-3 to TRBJ2-1; D is unresolved. The CDR3 has 13 amino acids. Deletions cut 7 bases from V and 5 bases from J, with 12 bases between. Germline values: CDR1 ENHRY, CDR2 SYGVKD.

This sequence joins TRBV7-6 and TRBJ2-1, with 7 bases matching TRBD2. V gave up 1 base and J gave up 4 bases; unmatched junction bases: 10. The CDR3 is 17 residues long. Germline CDR1 is SGHVS and CDR2 is FNYEAQ. The DNA for the CDR3 is TGTGCCAGCAGCTTAGAGTCCAGCGGGATGGGGTACAATGAGCAGTTCTTC. Translation gives CASSLESSGMGYNEQFF.

This clone came up a few times. This chain connects TRBV5-6 to TRBJ1-2, with D possibly being TRBD1 (5 bases). Deletions cut 4 bases from V and 6 bases from J, with 13 bases between. The length of the CDR3 is 13 residues. Per the germline V gene, CDR1 is SGHDT and CDR2 is YYEEEE. The CDR3 coding sequence is TGTGCCAGCAGCGTGCGTGGGACCGATGGCTACACCTTC. It specifies CASSVRGTDGYTF.

As concerns this clone: The junction shows a germline mismatch at one end, possibly a read error. The rearrangement uses TRBV5-1 and TRBJ1-1, with 7 bases identical to TRBD1. The CDR3 consists of 14 residues. Germline V gene data show CDR1 as SGHRS and CDR2 as YFSETQ. CDR3 residues: CASSFSGQNSEAFF. In DNA, the CDR3 is TGCGCCAGCAGCTTTTCGGGACAGAACTCTGAAGCTTTCTTT.